The present T cell receptor (beta chain) was sequenced within a study of CD8+CD57+ T cells in acquired aplastic anemia. Patients chosen for sequencing had shown CD8+CD57+ cell expansion by flow cytometry. None of the patients had been given any therapy when their blood was sampled. TCR beta VDJ and CDR3 were profiled, and genomic DNA was the template. One entry per CDR3 protein, called by TCRdb with MiXCR from the reads. The data contain around 21,000 distinct CDR3 sequences, approximately 37% of them singletons. Study-level points and caveats: Reduced diversity was recorded for CD8+CD57+ cells relative to total CD4+ and CD8+ pools in patients.

The CDR3 sequence is 15 residues long. CDR1 and CDR2 from the germline V gene are LNHNV and YYDKDF (reference sequence). Concerning this clonotype itself: The antigen remains undetermined. One end of the junction does not line up with germline, which may come from a read error.

Specimen: CD8+CD57+ T cells sorted from PBMCs. Subset described: bead-enriched CD8+CD57+ effector memory T cells from SAA patients. The sequence was obtained from a human donor with aplastic anemia. V usage is TRBV15 and J usage is TRBJ2-5; 7 positions match TRBD1. In nucleotides, the CDR3 is TGTGCCACCAGCAGCACGGGACAGCCAACGGAGACCCTGTACTTC. It codes for CATSSTGQPTETLYF.